The TCR beta chain described here comes from a study of lymphopenia after photon versus proton radiotherapy. Between the trimmed V and J ends, which lost 4 bases and 4 bases, there was a span of 8 bases. CDR1 and CDR2 from the germline V gene are SGHRS and YFSETQ. The CDR3 sequence is 12 residues long. Measured with immunoSEQ multiplex PCR; TCRdb has only the in-frame clones, and not every one. The sample includes 25,000 to 30,000 clones, about 87% of them seen just once. The sample in question was peripheral blood, obtained from a patient treated with proton-based radiotherapy. The sequence was collected from a woman in her sixties or seventies with cholangiocarcinoma. Some clones in this sample may be carry-over from other donors' samples. The V gene is TRBV5-1, the J gene TRBJ1-2; D is perhaps TRBD1 (6 bases). The CDR3 sequence: CASSQDSYGYTF. CDR3 in DNA: TGCGCCAGCAGCCAGGACAGCTATGGCTACACCTTC.